The source of this T cell receptor (beta chain) is a study of CD8 T cells in Susac syndrome. Germline CDR1 reads LGHDT; CDR2 reads YNNKEL (reference sequence). The CDR3 spans 12 residues. Trimming shortened V by 1 base and J by 8 bases, and 6 bases separated the two germline ends. In contrast to the negatively isolated CD8+ and CD4+ T cells, TEMRA cells were FACS-enriched. Reverse transcription of roughly 0.5 to 1 ug RNA was carried out with random hexamers. It was immunoSEQ multiplex PCR that amplified TCR beta CDR3 across 54 Vbeta and 13 Jbeta. TCRdb called the immunoSEQ multiplex PCR reads again in MiXCR, with one record for every CDR3 protein. The sample lists about 200,000 distinct CDR3 sequences; roughly 94% were seen once.

The TCR originated in a human donor in good health. Sequencing was done on a sample of CD4+ T cells from PBMCs. V is TRBV3-1 and J is TRBJ2-1; D gene ambiguous. The CDR3 region is CASSQVSDEQFF. DNA of the CDR3: TGTGCCAGCAGCCAAGTCTCGGATGAGCAGTTCTTC.